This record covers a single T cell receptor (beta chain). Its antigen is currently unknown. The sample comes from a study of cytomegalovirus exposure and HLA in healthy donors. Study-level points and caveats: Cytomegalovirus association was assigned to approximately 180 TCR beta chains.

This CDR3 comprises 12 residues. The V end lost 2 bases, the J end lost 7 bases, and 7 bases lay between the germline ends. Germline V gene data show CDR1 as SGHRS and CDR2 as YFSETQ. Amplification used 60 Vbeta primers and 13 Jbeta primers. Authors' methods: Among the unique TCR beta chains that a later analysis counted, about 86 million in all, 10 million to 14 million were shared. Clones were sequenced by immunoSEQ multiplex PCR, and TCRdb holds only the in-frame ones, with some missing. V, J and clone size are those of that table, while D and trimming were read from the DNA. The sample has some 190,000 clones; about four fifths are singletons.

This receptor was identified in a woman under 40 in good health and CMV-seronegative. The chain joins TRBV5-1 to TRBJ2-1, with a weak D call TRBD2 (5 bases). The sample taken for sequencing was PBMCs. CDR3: CASSFSENEQFF. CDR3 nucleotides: TGCGCCAGCAGCTTTAGCGAGAATGAGCAGTTCTTC.